The 10 T cell receptor beta chains in this list originate from one sample, sequenced in a study of OX40 agonist ivuxolimab in advanced cancers. TCRdb keeps only in-frame clones here, not all; method: immunoSEQ multiplex PCR. The table records approximately 100,000 clones, 90% of them present only once. Sequenced here: CD4+ or CD8+ T cells sorted from blood, sampled in a trial of the OX40 agonist ivuxolimab. Every receptor here comes from an adult with an advanced solid tumor such as melanoma, head and neck, liver or kidney cancer.

The CDR3 spells CAISDSSPGGVDTQYF. CDR3 nucleotide sequence: TGTGCCATCAGTGACTCTAGCCCGGGAGGAGTCGATACGCAGTATTTT. The chain uses TRBV10-3 and TRBJ2-3; TRBD2 matches 7 bases. Trimming took 3 bases from V and 6 from J; bases not matched to a gene: 12. The CDR3 runs 16 residues. The germline V gene has CDR1 ENHRY and CDR2 SYGVKD.

This rearrangement joins TRBV4-3 to TRBJ2-7; TRBD2 is a possible D gene (5 bases). V was clipped by 3 bases and J by 0 bases, with 9 bases between them. Germline loops: CDR1 LGHNA, CDR2 YSLEER. The CDR3 spans 14 residues. CDR3 in amino acids: CASSQDSSSYEQYF. The CDR3 nucleotides read TGCGCCAGCAGCCAGGACTCGAGCTCCTACGAGCAGTACTTC.

V usage is TRBV6-6 and J usage is TRBJ2-1, with 7 bases fitting TRBD2. Germline CDR1 is MNHNY and CDR2 is SVGAGI (reference sequence). Germline trimming cut 2 bases from V and 3 bases from J; bases unmatched to any gene: 4. There are 15 residues in the CDR3. In DNA, the CDR3 is TGTGCCAGCAGTTACCGGGGGGAGAACTACAATGAGCAGTTCTTC. Its protein is CASSYRGENYNEQFF.

This sequence joins TRBV7-2 and TRBJ2-2; 8 bases fit TRBD1. Germline loops: CDR1 SGHTA, CDR2 FQGNSA. J gave up 8 bases and V 3 bases, and 8 bases lay outside the gene matches. CDR3 length: 15 amino acids. This CDR3 reads CASSFSQGARGELFF. The DNA for the CDR3 is TGTGCCAGCAGCTTCTCGCAGGGGGCGCGAGGGGAGCTGTTTTTT.

The CDR3 here is CASPGSGLGYNEQFF. As DNA, the CDR3 is TGTGCCAGCCCCGGGTCGGGACTAGGCTACAATGAGCAGTTCTTC. The V and J genes are TRBV11-3 and TRBJ2-1; 8 nucleotides agree with TRBD2. This CDR3 has 15 amino acids. J gave up 3 bases and V 8 bases, and 9 bases lay outside the gene matches. The germline CDR1 and CDR2 sequences are SGHNT and YENEEA.

V usage is TRBV18 and J usage is TRBJ1-4; D gene ambiguous. This CDR3 is built from 15 residues. Trimming cost V 6 bases and J 0 bases, with 11 bases left between them. Per the germline V gene, CDR1 is KGHSH and CDR2 is LQKENI. Written as DNA, the CDR3 is TGTGCCAGCTCCCCTGAGATTGCAACTAATGAAAAACTGTTTTTT. Protein: CASSPEIATNEKLFF.

This clone is a singleton in its sample. This chain uses TRBV7-9 with TRBJ1-1; D ambiguous. CDR3 length: 14 amino acids. CDR1 SEHNR and CDR2 FQNEAQ come from the germline V gene (reference sequence). V was trimmed by 7 bases and J by 0 bases, leaving 12 bases between them. For the CDR3, the DNA is TGTGCCAGCACCTTTGACGGAATGAACACTGAAGCTTTCTTT. As protein: CASTFDGMNTEAFF. The entire variable domain, with the rest obtained from reference TRBV7-9 and TRBJ1-1, is as follows: DTGVSQNPRHKITKRGQNVTFRCDPISEHNRLYWYRQTLGQGPEFLTYFQNEAQLEKSRLLSDRFSAERPKGSFSTLEIQRTEQGDSAMYLCASTFDGMNTEAFFGQGTRLTVV.

The genes are TRBV6-1 and TRBJ2-2; D not certain. Deletions cut 4 bases from V and 4 bases from J, with 13 bases between. The germline gives CDR1 MNHNS, CDR2 SASEGT. This CDR3 is built from 15 residues. In DNA form, the CDR3 reads TGTGCCAGCAGTGCCAACCGGGCTATCACCGGGGAGCTGTTTTTT. Its protein is CASSANRAITGELFF.

This chain connects TRBV7-2 to TRBJ1-1; 7 bases agree with TRBD1. Unmatched junction bases numbered 3, after V lost 0 bases and J lost 2 bases. The germline V gene encodes CDR1 SGHTA and CDR2 FQGNSA. The CDR3 has 15 amino acids. CDR3 in amino acids: CASSLAGGFNTEAFF. Written as DNA, the CDR3 is TGTGCCAGCAGCTTAGCAGGGGGCTTTAACACTGAAGCTTTCTTT. The full variable domain, rest sourced from reference TRBV7-2 and TRBJ1-1, is GAGVSQSPSNKVTEKGKDVELRCDPISGHTALYWYRQSLGQGLEFLIYFQGNSAPDKSGLPSDRFSAERTGGSVSTLTIQRTQQEDSAVYLCASSLAGGFNTEAFFGQGTRLTVV.

The chain recombines TRBV6-6 with TRBJ2-7, with 8 nucleotides matching TRBD2. This CDR3 is 11 amino acids long. Germline CDR1 is MNHNY and CDR2 is SVGAGI (reference sequence). CDR3 coding DNA: TGTGCTGCGGGGGGCGTCTACGAGCAGTACTTC. It yields the protein CAAGGVYEQYF.